Shown below are 3 T cell receptor beta chains from a single sample sequenced in a study of blood T cell repertoires in COVID-19 (dated by TCRdb to 2020 to 2021). Libraries were prepared through the immunoSEQ multiplex PCR assay. Drawn from immuneACCESS, this table holds only the in-frame rearrangements with V and J called that TCRdb kept. Clones are partly lost; checked studies trace under half to an unresolved V gene and leave the rest unexplained. The sample table records a few hundred thousand clones; about 87% of these occur just once. The ten top clones hold around 3.1% of the sample. Sequenced: PBMCs or T cells enriched from blood (not recorded which). The receptors shown here come from a woman aged 40 to 50 who had been exposed to COVID-19.

The V call is TRBV3-1 (or the pseudogene TRBV3-2), the J call TRBJ1-2, with 7 bases lining up with TRBD1. Trimming took 6 bases from V and 2 from J; bases not matched to a gene: 9. This CDR3 is 15 amino acids long. The V gene's germline CDR1 is LGHDT and CDR2 YNNKEL (reference sequence). The CDR3: CASSTQGQYNYGYTF. The CDR3 nucleotides are TGTGCCAGCAGTACACAGGGACAGTACAACTATGGCTACACCTTC.

The chain has TRBV6-5 and TRBJ2-7; no firm D call. The CDR3 spans 15 residues. Germline V gives CDR1 MNHEY, CDR2 SVGAGI. The V end was cut by 0 bases, the J end by 2 bases, with 11 bases between. The CDR3 loop reads CASSYSMSPTYEQYV. CDR3 bases: TGTGCCAGCAGTTACTCGATGTCTCCTACCTACGAGCAGTACGTC.

The rearrangement uses TRBV4-1 and TRBJ1-4, with TRBD1 identical over 9 bases. J lost 0 bases, V lost 0 bases, and 8 bases had no gene match. Germline lookup yields CDR1 MGHRA and CDR2 YSYEKL. This CDR3 comprises 19 residues. CDR3 protein: CASSQEGRTGEPTNEKLFF. As DNA, the CDR3 is TGCGCCAGCAGCCAAGAGGGGAGGACAGGGGAACCAACTAATGAAAAACTGTTTTTT.